The entry that follows covers one TCR beta chain sequence. What this receptor recognizes is not known. The sample holds no much larger clone one base away, and base qualities are not on file. The trial excluded patients who had a history of autoimmune disease or who were on systemic immunosuppression. In every dose cohort, peripheral blood was drawn for TCR sequencing at baseline, cycle 4 day 1, and cycle 7 day 1. The samples were taken from a phase I, first-in-human, multicenter, open-label dose-escalation trial of ivuxolimab. Adults with locally advanced or metastatic head and neck squamous cell, hepatocellular, melanoma or renal cell carcinoma were enrolled in the trial. CD4+ and CD8+ T cells were sorted separately from peripheral blood before TCR sequencing. The germline V gene encodes CDR1 MNHEY and CDR2 SVGAGI. The CDR3 measures 15 amino acids from cysteine to phenylalanine. Solely the CDR3 DNA is kept, with 45 bases framed from the first base. V is clipped by 5 bases and J by 2 bases, and the sequence between their germline boundaries is 15 bases long.

This sample is part of a study of OX40 agonist ivuxolimab in advanced cancers. With respect to the entire study: Ivuxolimab was an agonistic, fully human IgG2 monoclonal antibody directed against OX40 (CD134), a costimulatory receptor. A male proportion of about 79% and a mean age of approximately 58 years, ranging from about 20 to 79, were recorded for the dose-escalation cohort. Prior anti-PD-1, anti-PD-L1 or anti-CTLA-4 therapy was permitted, and 30% to 50% of dose-escalation patients had received checkpoint inhibitors. The monotherapy dose-escalation portion (N ≈ 55 patients) of the phase I ivuxolimab trial is reported in the paper. Partial responses were achieved by three dose-escalation patients, of whom one had hepatocellular carcinoma and two had cutaneous melanoma. Intravenous ivuxolimab was administered to patients every 2 weeks at six dose levels: 0.01, 0.1, 0.3, 1.5, 3 and 10 mg/kg. Peripheral TCRbeta sequencing aimed to test whether ivuxolimab altered TCR sequence diversity and caused clonal T-cell expansion. Among the approximately 50 dose-escalation patients, around 19 had hepatocellular carcinoma, 15 melanoma, 9 renal cell carcinoma and 9 head and neck cancer. Findings and caveats that apply to the study as a whole: Low levels of normalized T-cell clonal expansion were also seen in some patients who did not respond. In the 0.1-3.0 mg/kg groups, partial responders had among the lowest normalized peripheral clonal expansion, particularly in CD8+ T cells. After ivuxolimab, more expanded clones were found on average in CD8+ T cells than in CD4+ T cells. At doses of 0.1 to 3.0 mg/kg, clonal expansion of both CD4+ and CD8+ T cells in blood was seen between baseline and week 6. Antigen specificity was not determined for the clonally expanded peripheral T cells.

For sequencing of the TCRbeta CDR3 region, genomic DNA was extracted from the sorted cells. TCRbeta CDR3 regions were sequenced using the immunoSEQ Assay. TCRdb took this table from immuneACCESS and kept in-frame rearrangements with V and J called. Such tables lack part of the clones; where checked against another copy, unresolved V genes explain under half of the gap, and the rest is unexplained. A total of about 48,000 clones appear in this sample, about 88% of them only once. Roughly 9.6% of the sample is in the top ten clones. The sample here was CD4+ or CD8+ T cells sorted from blood, taken in a trial of the OX40 agonist ivuxolimab. The rearrangement combines TRBV6-5 with TRBJ1-1; 6 matching bases give a weak D call of TRBD1. The receptor was derived from an adult with an advanced solid tumor such as melanoma, head and neck, liver or kidney cancer. The nucleotides read TGTGCCAGCAGTCCAGGGGAAGCAGGAAACACTGAAGCTTTCTTT. This is translated as CASSPGEAGNTEAFF.